Each of the 20 T cell receptor beta chains below was sequenced from the same sample in a study of T cells after yellow fever vaccination. Each CDR3 protein is one row after TCRdb ran MiXCR on the 5' RACE reads. The repertoire holds some 340,000 distinct CDR3 sequences, with around a tenth as singletons. Material: CD4+ T cells sorted from PBMCs, obtained 45 days after the yellow fever booster vaccination. The receptor set was obtained from a man between 18 and 29 years old who received the YFV17D yellow fever vaccine.

The CDR3 region has the DNA TGCGCCAGCAACCCGTGGGGACAGAACACCGGGGAGCTGTTTTTT. It yields the protein CASNPWGQNTGELFF. The chain has TRBV5-1 and TRBJ2-2; possibly TRBD1 for D (6 bases). The CDR3 covers 15 residues. Trimming shortened V by 6 bases and J by 1 base, and 13 bases separated the two germline ends. Germline V gene sequence: CDR1 SGHRS, CDR2 YFSETQ.

The sample holds a few counts of this clonotype. J is TRBJ1-6 and V is TRBV5-1; 7 nucleotides match TRBD1. The CDR3 sequence is 15 residues long. V lost 5 bases, J lost 5 bases, and 7 bases stayed unmatched. Looked up from germline, CDR1 is SGHRS and CDR2 is YFSETQ. CDR3 protein: CASRISTGNNSPLHF. Here the CDR3 DNA reads TGCGCCAGCAGAATATCGACAGGGAATAATTCACCCCTCCACTTT.

The chain combines TRBV20-1 with TRBJ2-1; TRBD2 is a possible D gene (5 bases). In germline, CDR1 is DFQATT, CDR2 SNEGSKA (reference sequence). There are 13 residues in the CDR3. Trimming left V 4 bases short and J 5 bases short, with 12 bases between. CDR3 sequence (DNA): TGCAGTGCTACGAGGGTAGTCGACAATGAGCAGTTCTTC. As protein: CSATRVVDNEQFF.

The V gene is TRBV18, the J gene TRBJ1-2; D possibly corresponds to TRBD1 (5 bases). CDR3 length: 16 residues. From germline, CDR1 is KGHSH and CDR2 LQKENI. The V and J ends lost 6 bases and 4 bases respectively, with 21 bases between them. The CDR3 nucleotides read TGTGCCAGCTCCCAAAGCGGTGCAGGGTCGGGCTATGGCTACACCTTC. Translated: CASSQSGAGSGYGYTF.

This clonotype was seen ten or more times. The chain combines TRBV6-1 with TRBJ2-3; D gene ambiguous. The V end lost 2 bases, the J end lost 6 bases, and 15 bases lay between the germline ends. This CDR3 comprises 15 residues. Germline CDR1 is MNHNS and CDR2 is SASEGT. The CDR3 DNA is TGTGCCAGCAGTGAATCCTTGATTAGGTCTGATACGCAGTATTTT. It is translated as CASSESLIRSDTQYF.

V and J are TRBV6-1 and TRBJ2-3; 7 bases line up with TRBD2. J gave up 4 bases and V 0 bases, and 1 base lay outside the gene matches. Germline loops: CDR1 MNHNS, CDR2 SASEGT. The length of the CDR3 is 14 residues. CDR3 DNA: TGTGCCAGCAGTGAAGCGGGGGGGGCAGATACGCAGTATTTT. Protein: CASSEAGGADTQYF.

This clonotype was recorded at least ten times. The chain is built from TRBV4-3 and TRBJ2-5, with 12 bases matching TRBD2. The trim removed 4 bases at V and 1 base at J, leaving 1 base unmatched. Per the germline V gene, CDR1 is LGHNA and CDR2 is YSLEER. The CDR3 has 15 residues. For the CDR3, the DNA is TGCGCCAGCAGCCGGACTAGCGGGGTCCAAGAGACCCAGTACTTC. It encodes CASSRTSGVQETQYF.

The chain links TRBV11-2 to TRBJ1-1; D is ambiguous. Germline V gene lookup returns CDR1 SGHAT and CDR2 FQNNGV. This CDR3 contains 13 residues. V was cut by 1 base and J by 5 bases, with 8 bases left in between. CDR3: CASSLGGLTEAFF. CDR3 nucleotides: TGTGCCAGCAGCTTAGGGGGTTTGACTGAAGCTTTCTTT.

The V gene is TRBV5-1, the J gene TRBJ2-2; D may match TRBD1 or TRBD2 (6 bases each). The CDR3 has 15 residues. Deletions cut 3 bases from V and 5 bases from J, with 14 bases between. Germline CDR1 SGHRS, CDR2 YFSETQ. CDR3 in amino acids: CASSSAGHATGELFF. The CDR3 DNA sequence: TGCGCCAGCAGCTCGGCGGGACATGCGACCGGGGAGCTGTTTTTT.

The chain links TRBV6-5 to TRBJ2-7; D possibly matches TRBD1 or TRBD2 (5 bases each). This CDR3 is 15 amino acids long. Per the germline V gene, CDR1 is MNHEY and CDR2 is SVGAGI. V dropped 6 bases and J dropped 6 bases, with 21 bases sitting between them. The CDR3: CASSEGPGILGEQYV. DNA of the CDR3: TGTGCCAGCAGCGAGGGACCGGGGATACTTGGCGAGCAGTACGTC.

This chain uses TRBV5-1 with TRBJ2-2; D gene unclear. The CDR3 runs 15 residues. Germline CDR1 reads SGHRS; CDR2 reads YFSETQ. V was shortened by 2 bases and J by 0 bases, with 8 bases between the two germline ends. The CDR3 is CASSFGSANTGELFF. In DNA, the CDR3 is TGCGCCAGCAGCTTTGGGTCAGCGAACACCGGGGAGCTGTTTTTT.

This clonotype turned up a few times. The rearrangement links TRBV4-3 to TRBJ2-5; 11 bases match TRBD2. CDR1 LGHNA and CDR2 YSLEER come from the germline V gene. Losses at the gene ends were 4 bases for V and 2 bases for J; bases not matched to a gene: 6. The CDR3 extends over 16 amino acids. The CDR3 DNA reads as TGCGCCAGCAGCCCAGTACTAGCGGGGGCACAAGAGACCCAGTACTTC. Amino acids: CASSPVLAGAQETQYF.

The chain has TRBV5-4 and TRBJ1-1; D is unclear. Germline V CDR1 and CDR2: SGHNT, YYREEE (reference sequence). V dropped 2 bases and J dropped 1 base, with 6 bases sitting between them. This CDR3 has 13 amino acids. The chain's CDR3 is CASSFEPNTEAFF. CDR3 nucleotide sequence: TGTGCCAGCAGCTTCGAGCCGAACACTGAAGCTTTCTTT.

The rearrangement links TRBV11-2 to TRBJ1-1; no firm D call. Germline CDR1 is SGHAT and CDR2 is FQNNGV. The CDR3 runs 14 residues. Trimming removed 1 base at V and 7 bases at J, with 13 bases between. In DNA, the CDR3 is TGTGCCAGCAGCTTAGTTGCAGGCAGTATTGAAGCTTTCTTT. Translated, it gives CASSLVAGSIEAFF.

V and J are TRBV5-1 and TRBJ1-2, with D uncertain. The CDR3 totals 13 residues. The germline V and J ends were trimmed by 4 bases and 2 bases, with 9 bases remaining between them. The germline V gene has CDR1 SGHRS and CDR2 YFSETQ. As DNA, the CDR3 is TGCGCCAGCAGCGAAGGGCGAAACTATGGCTACACCTTC. This encodes CASSEGRNYGYTF.

The rearrangement links TRBV20-1 to TRBJ2-3, with D maybe TRBD1 (6 bases). The CDR3 length is 16 residues. In germline, CDR1 is DFQATT, CDR2 SNEGSKA (reference sequence). V gave up 0 bases and J gave up 2 bases, with 15 bases separating them. CDR3 coding DNA: TGCAGTGCTAGAGATAGGGCAGGGGATTACACAGATACGCAGTATTTT. Protein: CSARDRAGDYTDTQYF.

This rearrangement joins TRBV14 to TRBJ1-2; tentatively, D is TRBD1 (6 bases). V was shortened by 7 bases and J by 4 bases, with 13 bases between the two germline ends. The germline CDR1 and CDR2 sequences are SGHDN and FVKESK. This CDR3 has 13 residues. CDR3: CASTQGFGYGYTF. In DNA form, the CDR3 reads TGTGCCAGCACCCAGGGGTTCGGCTATGGCTACACCTTC. Based on the CDR3 plus reference TRBV14 and TRBJ1-2, the full variable domain is EAGVTQFPSHSVIEKGQTVTLRCDPISGHDNLYWYRRVMGKEIKFLLHFVKESKQDESGMPNNRFLAERTGGTYSTLKVQPAELEDSGVYFCASTQGFGYGYTFGSGTRLTVV.

This clonotype was counted between two and nine times. This CDR3 is CSAIPGEYGPQHF. The CDR3 bases are TGCAGTGCTATACCAGGCGAGTATGGGCCCCAGCATTTT. This sequence joins TRBV20-1 and TRBJ1-5, with no clear D. V dropped 4 bases and J dropped 9 bases, with 16 bases sitting between them. The CDR3 is made up of 13 amino acids. Germline assignment: CDR1 DFQATT and CDR2 SNEGSKA (reference sequence).

The chain has TRBV4-2 and TRBJ2-2; D unclear. Germline V lookup: CDR1 LGHNA, CDR2 YNFKEQ. The CDR3 spans 15 residues. The V end was cut by 6 bases, the J end by 5 bases, with 16 bases between. CDR3 amino acids: CASRSTGSRTGELFF. CDR3 DNA: TGTGCCAGCAGGTCAACCGGGTCGAGGACCGGGGAGCTGTTTTTT.

This clonotype was observed at least ten times. The chain carries TRBV20-1 and TRBJ2-3; 10 nucleotides match TRBD2. Germline assignment: CDR1 DFQATT and CDR2 SNEGSKA (reference sequence). The CDR3 loop spans 15 amino acids. V lost 5 bases to trimming and J lost 6 bases; unmatched junction nucleotides: 11. The CDR3 is CSAGLLAGEGDTQYF. The CDR3 nucleotides read TGCAGTGCTGGCCTCCTAGCGGGGGAAGGGGATACGCAGTATTTT.